The 31 T cell receptor beta chains given below trace back to one sample, sequenced in a study of cytomegalovirus exposure and HLA in healthy donors. Assay: immunoSEQ multiplex PCR; the TCRdb copy retains only in-frame clones and omits some. The profile shows around 300,000 clones, roughly 87% of them singletons. The specimen was PBMCs. All receptors derive from a woman between 25 and 40 years old in good health and CMV-seropositive.

V and J are TRBV7-2 and TRBJ2-1; D unresolved. There are 14 residues in the CDR3. The germline gives CDR1 SGHTA, CDR2 FQGNSA. Between the trimmed V and J ends, which lost 3 bases and 8 bases, there was a span of 14 bases. This chain's CDR3 is CASSLGYVWDEQFF. The CDR3 DNA sequence: TGTGCCAGCAGCTTGGGATACGTTTGGGATGAGCAGTTCTTC.

This chain links TRBV25-1 with TRBJ2-5; a weak D match, TRBD2 (6 bases). Looked up from germline, CDR1 is MGHDK and CDR2 is SYGVNS. Trimming cost V 4 bases and J 5 bases, with 20 bases left between them. The CDR3 is made up of 16 amino acids. CDR3 protein: CASSVAGSRLLETQYF. CDR3 nucleotides: TGTGCCAGCAGTGTAGCCGGGAGTAGGCTTCTGGAGACCCAGTACTTC.

The chain couples TRBV4-2 to TRBJ2-5; TRBD2 matches at 12 bases. The CDR3 has 20 amino acids. V lost 4 bases, J lost 0 bases, and 15 bases stayed unmatched. Germline loops: CDR1 LGHNA, CDR2 YNFKEQ. Here the CDR3 DNA reads TGTGCCAGCAGCCCGGGCCCGCTAGCGGGGGGGCCTGGGAACCAAGAGACCCAGTACTTC. Amino acids: CASSPGPLAGGPGNQETQYF.

The J gene is TRBJ2-7, the V gene TRBV6-5, with 7 bases matching TRBD2. There are 14 residues in the CDR3. Trimming at V came to 2 bases and at J to 7 bases, leaving 8 bases not matched to a gene. Germline CDR1 reads MNHEY; CDR2 reads SVGAGI. The CDR3 DNA reads as TGTGCCAGCAGTTACGGTGCGGGAGCGGTGGAGCAGTACTTC. Its translation is CASSYGAGAVEQYF.

The chain combines TRBV10-1 with TRBJ2-1; 15 bases map to TRBD2. This CDR3 region has 18 residues. V was pared by 5 bases and J by 9 bases, with 14 bases of the junction left unmatched. Germline-derived CDR1 and CDR2 are WNHNN and SYGVQD (reference sequence). The DNA for the CDR3 is TGCGCCAGCAGTAGGACTAGCGGGAGGGGAGGCGAACCAATTGAGCAGTTCTTC. Translation: CASSRTSGRGGEPIEQFF.

V usage is TRBV10-3 and J usage is TRBJ2-7, with 7 bases lining up with TRBD1. The germline V gene encodes CDR1 ENHRY and CDR2 SYGVKD. Trimming took 0 bases from V and 2 from J; bases not matched to a gene: 4. CDR3 size: 15 residues. CDR3 nucleotide sequence: TGTGCCATCAGTGAGTCAGAGACAGGGACCTACGAGCAGTACTTC. This codes for CAISESETGTYEQYF.

The DNA of the CDR3 is TGTGCCAGCAGCGCCGGGGCGGGAGGGCCCTACGAGCAGTACTTC. Translating it yields CASSAGAGGPYEQYF. The rearrangement links TRBV9 to TRBJ2-7; 9 bases match TRBD2. V lost 3 bases to trimming and J lost 2 bases; unmatched junction nucleotides: 6. The germline V gene has CDR1 SGDLS and CDR2 YYNGEE. CDR3 size: 15 residues.

Written as DNA, the CDR3 is TGCAGCGTTGTGGGACAATCGGTCTACACCTTC. The encoded protein is CSVVGQSVYTF. The genes are TRBV29-1 and TRBJ1-2; TRBD1 is a possible D gene (6 bases). CDR1 is SQVTM and CDR2 is ANQGSEA in the germline V gene. CDR3 length: 11 amino acids. V was trimmed by 4 bases and J by 10 bases, leaving 13 bases between them.

The CDR3 loop reads CAGGETRRETQYF. The CDR3 nucleotides are TGTGCTGGGGGGGAGACTAGACGGGAGACCCAGTACTTC. The V and J genes are TRBV12-5 and TRBJ2-5; 7 nucleotides agree with TRBD2. CDR3 size: 13 residues. Germline assignment: CDR1 LGHNT and CDR2 FRNRAP. The V segment lost 11 bases and the J segment 5 bases; nucleotides outside the gene matches: 11.

The table lists this clone with a count of one. The V and J genes are TRBV7-6 and TRBJ1-4; TRBD1 matches 9 bases. The CDR3 is 15 residues long. Trimming at V came to 4 bases and at J to 8 bases, leaving 8 bases not matched to a gene. Germline CDR1 is SGHVS and CDR2 is FNYEAQ. The CDR3 loop is CASSWTGEVFEKLFF. The CDR3, as DNA: TGTGCCAGCAGCTGGACAGGGGAGGTGTTCGAAAAACTGTTTTTT.

This clone was seen a single time. The CDR3 spells CASSAPPRGDTQYF. The CDR3 DNA sequence: TGTGCCAGCAGTGCCCCCCCGAGGGGAGATACGCAGTATTTT. V usage is TRBV6-4 and J usage is TRBJ2-3; D tentatively fits TRBD1 or TRBD2 (5 bases each). V lost 4 bases to trimming and J lost 5 bases, with 13 bases between them. CDR1 and CDR2 from the germline V gene are MRHNA and SNTAGT. The CDR3 runs 14 residues.

This chain joins TRBV28 and TRBJ2-7, with 9 bases lining up with TRBD1. V was pared by 5 bases and J by 6 bases, with 8 bases of the junction left unmatched. This CDR3 has 14 residues. Germline CDR1 MDHEN, CDR2 SYDVKM. Here the CDR3 reads CASSQGQGITEQYF. CDR3 coding DNA: TGTGCCAGCAGTCAGGGACAGGGTATAACCGAGCAGTACTTC.

CDR3 nucleotides: TGTGCCAGCAGCTTACAGGGACTAGCGGGGGGGCGTGGCACCGGGGAGCTGTTTTTT. This gives the protein CASSLQGLAGGRGTGELFF. The chain has TRBV7-2 and TRBJ2-2; TRBD2 matches 16 bases. With 2 bases clipped from V and 4 bases from J, the junction kept 7 bases outside the gene matches. This CDR3 contains 19 residues. CDR1 and CDR2 (germline): SGHTA, FQGNSA.

The chain carries TRBV15 and TRBJ1-4; 7 positions match TRBD1. Germline V gives CDR1 LNHNV, CDR2 YYDKDF (reference sequence). The J segment lost 0 bases and the V segment lost 9 bases, leaving 1 base of the junction unmatched. The CDR3 covers 13 residues. CDR3 sequence: CATTGTTNEKLFF. CDR3 in DNA: TGTGCCACGACAGGGACAACTAATGAAAAACTGTTTTTT.

The chain is built from TRBV4-3 and TRBJ1-4; D gene uncertain. The CDR3 runs to 15 residues. The germline V gene encodes CDR1 LGHNA and CDR2 YSLEER. The germline V and J ends were trimmed by 1 base and 5 bases, with 11 bases remaining between them. The CDR3 spells CASSQGSGPNEKLFF. CDR3 DNA: TGCGCCAGCAGCCAAGGGTCGGGCCCAAATGAAAAACTGTTTTTT.

Worth noting for this clone: An end of the junction does not agree with germline; a read error may underlie this. The chain employs TRBV6-5 and TRBJ2-7, with TRBD1 matching over 7 bases. The germline V gene has CDR1 MNHEY and CDR2 SVGAGI. This CDR3 has 14 residues. The CDR3 reads CASRRPGTENEQYF. The CDR3 DNA sequence: TGTGCAAGCAGACGACCCGGGACAGAGAACGAGCAGTACTTC.

The V gene is TRBV5-1, the J gene TRBJ1-4; D remains ambiguous. The CDR3 contains 16 residues. Per the germline V gene, CDR1 is SGHRS and CDR2 is YFSETQ. The V and J ends lost 4 bases and 0 bases respectively, with 13 bases between them. CDR3 nucleotides: TGCGCCAGCAGCCACTTAAGCCGTGCAACTAATGAAAAACTGTTTTTT. It translates to CASSHLSRATNEKLFF.

V and J are TRBV2 and TRBJ2-3; TRBD1 matches 12 bases. Per germline, CDR1 SNHLY and CDR2 FYNNEI. V gave up 9 bases and J gave up 2 bases; unmatched junction bases: 15. The CDR3 has 18 residues. The CDR3: CARDGTGGFPVDTDTQYF. The CDR3 nucleotides are TGTGCCAGAGATGGGACAGGGGGCTTTCCTGTTGACACAGATACGCAGTATTTT.

The V call is TRBV7-9, the J call TRBJ2-1; the D is unclear. Germline values: CDR1 SEHNR, CDR2 FQNEAQ (reference sequence). The CDR3 consists of 13 residues. The V end was cut by 3 bases, the J end by 5 bases, with 8 bases between. The CDR3 here is CASSFGPNNEQFF. In nucleotides, the CDR3 is TGTGCCAGCAGCTTTGGACCCAACAATGAGCAGTTCTTC.

The genes are TRBV11-2 and TRBJ2-7; 7 nucleotides align to TRBD1. V lost 5 bases to trimming and J lost 3 bases; unmatched junction nucleotides: 7. There are 14 residues in the CDR3. Per the germline V gene, CDR1 is SGHAT and CDR2 is FQNNGV. This CDR3 reads CASSLNRGIYEQYF. CDR3 DNA sequence: TGTGCCAGCAGCCTCAACAGGGGAATCTACGAGCAGTACTTC.

The gene calls are TRBV6-5 and TRBJ1-1; D call uncertain. The ends were cut back, 6 bases at V and 5 bases at J, with 13 bases in the middle. Germline lookup yields CDR1 MNHEY and CDR2 SVGAGI. The CDR3 is made up of 13 amino acids. Here the CDR3 DNA reads TGTGCCAGCAGGTGGCAGGCGGGGACTGAAGCTTTCTTT. Translated, it gives CASRWQAGTEAFF.

The V call is TRBV6-5, the J call TRBJ1-6; tentative D call: TRBD1 (5 bases). The CDR3 runs 13 residues. Germline assignment: CDR1 MNHEY and CDR2 SVGAGI. V lost 6 bases and J lost 11, with 14 bases in between. CDR3 nucleotides: TGTGCCAGCAGAACGGACTGGGGCGCACCCCTCCACTTT. Translated: CASRTDWGAPLHF.

The rearrangement links TRBV5-6 to TRBJ2-7, with TRBD2 as a possible D gene (6 bases). Germline CDR1 and CDR2: SGHDT and YYEEEE. The CDR3 covers 13 residues. The germline V and J ends were trimmed by 2 bases and 5 bases, with 11 bases remaining between them. CDR3 region: CASSFLAPNEQYF. CDR3 coding DNA: TGTGCCAGCAGCTTCCTAGCGCCGAACGAGCAGTACTTC.

The chain combines TRBV28 with TRBJ1-5; D call uncertain. The V and J ends lost 6 bases and 0 bases respectively, with 9 bases between them. Germline lookup yields CDR1 MDHEN and CDR2 SYDVKM. The CDR3 contains 14 residues. The DNA for the CDR3 is TGTGCCAGCAGCCCTAGCTATAGCAATCAGCCCCAGCATTTT. Amino acid sequence: CASSPSYSNQPQHF.

This chain's CDR3 is CASTMGGLGYTF. As DNA, the CDR3 is TGTGCCAGTACCATGGGCGGTCTTGGCTACACCTTC. This rearrangement joins TRBV19 to TRBJ1-2; no clear D. The CDR3 is 12 residues long. Germline values: CDR1 LNHDA, CDR2 SQIVND (reference sequence). The V end was cut by 7 bases, the J end by 7 bases, with 13 bases between.

This clone has a handful of counts. This chain links TRBV2 with TRBJ1-5; D is possibly TRBD1 (5 bases). Between the trimmed V and J ends, which lost 6 bases and 5 bases, there was a span of 5 bases. CDR1 and CDR2 (germline): SNHLY, FYNNEI. The CDR3 sequence is 11 residues long. This CDR3 reads CASSRDQPQHF. As DNA, the CDR3 is TGTGCCAGCAGCAGGGATCAGCCCCAGCATTTT.

The chain couples TRBV28 to TRBJ1-1; no firm D call. The CDR3 is 13 residues long. CDR1 is MDHEN and CDR2 is SYDVKM in the germline V gene. V was trimmed by 5 bases and J by 7 bases, leaving 14 bases between them. The CDR3, as DNA: TGTGCCAGCAGTACGCCTACAGTCTTTGAAGCTTTCTTT. This gives the protein CASSTPTVFEAFF.

This sequence joins TRBV7-6 and TRBJ2-7; D perhaps matches TRBD1 (6 bases). The V gene's germline CDR1 is SGHVS and CDR2 FNYEAQ. CDR3 length: 16 residues. With 6 bases removed from V and 6 bases from J, the gap between germline ends came to 24 bases. The CDR3 sequence: CASRFTQGRSPLEQYF. The CDR3 nucleotides read TGTGCCAGCAGATTTACCCAGGGGCGCTCCCCTCTCGAGCAGTACTTC. The full variable domain, completed using reference TRBV7-6 and TRBJ2-7, is GAGVSQSPRYKVTKRGQDVALRCDPISGHVSLYWYRQALGQGPEFLTYFNYEAQQDKSGLPNDRFSAERPEGSISTLTIQRTEQRDSAMYRCASRFTQGRSPLEQYFGPGTRLTVT.

The rearrangement links TRBV7-2 to TRBJ2-5, with 8 bases fitting TRBD1. The germline V gene has CDR1 SGHTA and CDR2 FQGNSA. The CDR3 runs 14 residues. Trimming took 5 bases from V and 3 from J; bases not matched to a gene: 5. CDR3 residues: CASSAQTGEETQYF. CDR3 DNA sequence: TGTGCCAGCAGCGCCCAGACAGGGGAAGAGACCCAGTACTTC.

As to this clone: The germline gene is not matched at one end of the junction; a read error may be the cause. The chain employs TRBV28 and TRBJ1-5, with TRBD1 as a possible D gene (5 bases). The CDR3 is 15 amino acids. The germline gives CDR1 MDHEN, CDR2 SYDVKM. The CDR3: CASSLWSGINQPQHF. In DNA form, the CDR3 reads TGTGCCAGCAGTCTATGGTCAGGGATCAATCAGCCCCAGCATTTT. Looking up the rest from reference TRBV28 and TRBJ1-5 gives the full variable domain: DVKVTQSSRYLVKRTGEKVFLECVQDMDHENMFWYRQDPGLGLRLIYFSYDVKMKEKGDIPEGYSVSREKKERFSLILESASTNQTSMYLCASSLWSGINQPQHFGDGTRLSIL.

This chain uses TRBV27 with TRBJ1-2, with TRBD1 matching 8 bases. The CDR3 totals 16 residues. V lost 2 bases and J lost 3; bases outside the gene matches: 8. Per germline, CDR1 MNHEY and CDR2 SMNVEV (reference sequence). The CDR3 loop reads CASSLRRQGKYYGYTF. In DNA form, the CDR3 reads TGTGCCAGCAGTTTACGGAGACAGGGGAAATACTATGGCTACACCTTC.